This entry lists 26 T cell receptor beta chains sequenced from one sample in a study of regulatory T cells in long-lasting Graves disease. Construction of the TCR beta libraries employed iRepertoire HTBI primers in conjunction with Arm-PCR of CDR3 regions. TCRdb redid the calling of the multiplex PCR reads with MiXCR, one entry per CDR3 protein. The table lists roughly 500,000 distinct CDR3 sequences, around a fifth of them singletons. Stated time point: persistent/refractory GD, antithyroid drugs over 5 years with positive TRAb. RNA from PBMCs was the source of the TCR library. The sample here was peripheral blood mononuclear cells (PBMCs), taken when the disease was refractory, from a patient treated with antithyroid drugs. The receptors were sampled from a female donor with Graves disease.

This clonotype was recorded at least ten times. The V call is TRBV20-1, the J call TRBJ1-4, with 9 bases aligning to TRBD1. The junction had 5 bases not matched to a gene; V was cut back by 5 bases and J by 7 bases. In germline, CDR1 is DFQATT, CDR2 SNEGSKA (reference sequence). This CDR3 comprises 13 residues. The CDR3 nucleotides read TGCAGTGCTTTCGGGACAGGGAGTGAAAAACTGTTTTTT. This gives the protein CSAFGTGSEKLFF.

This chain uses TRBV7-9 with TRBJ1-1; a possible D gene is TRBD1 (5 bases). CDR1 SEHNR and CDR2 FQNEAQ come from the germline V gene (reference sequence). V was clipped by 1 base and J by 9 bases, with 12 bases between them. CDR3 length: 13 amino acids. CDR3 bases: TGTGCCAGCAGCTTAGAATATAGGGGACAAGCTTTCTTT. This translates into CASSLEYRGQAFF.

The chain has TRBV19 and TRBJ1-4; the D is unclear. Germline lookup yields CDR1 LNHDA and CDR2 SQIVND (reference sequence). V was pared by 6 bases and J by 3 bases, with 11 bases between. The CDR3 contains 14 residues. CDR3 nucleotides: TGTGCCAGTAGCCAGACGTCTGCTAATGAAAAACTGTTTTTT. It specifies CASSQTSANEKLFF.

There are many counts of this clonotype. The chain has TRBV12-3 or TRBV12-4 and TRBJ1-5, with D possibly TRBD1 on 5 matching bases. The CDR3 consists of 15 residues. V was clipped by 5 bases and J by 2 bases, with 13 bases between them. The CDR3 spells CASSGDPLGNQPQHF. For the CDR3, the DNA is TGTGCCAGCAGTGGGGACCCTCTGGGCAATCAGCCCCAGCATTTT.

The V and J genes are TRBV28 and TRBJ1-5; TRBD1 aligns across 10 bases. CDR1 is MDHEN, CDR2 SYDVKM, per germline. The CDR3 extends over 17 amino acids. V trimming: 7 bases; J trimming: 0 bases; junction bases outside the gene matches: 9. CDR3 amino acids: CASTPDRGKYSNQPQHF. Here the CDR3 DNA reads TGTGCCAGCACCCCGGACAGGGGGAAATATAGCAATCAGCCCCAGCATTTT.

The chain recombines TRBV29-1 with TRBJ2-5; TRBD1 aligns across 8 bases. Germline V lookup: CDR1 SQVTM, CDR2 ANQGSEA. Germline trimming cut 4 bases from V and 4 bases from J; bases unmatched to any gene: 11. CDR3 length equals 15 residues. CDR3 nucleotide sequence: TGCAGCGTTGCCATGACAGGGGCGCAGGGAGAGACCCAGTACTTC. Translated, it gives CSVAMTGAQGETQYF.

The chain carries TRBV28 and TRBJ2-2; D is tentatively TRBD1 or TRBD2 (5 bases each). Germline values: CDR1 MDHEN, CDR2 SYDVKM. The CDR3 runs to 15 residues. V dropped 3 bases and J dropped 5 bases, with 13 bases sitting between them. This CDR3 is CASSFRGLMTGELFF. The CDR3 DNA follows: TGTGCCAGCAGTTTCCGGGGCCTGATGACCGGGGAGCTGTTTTTT.

This clonotype occurred a few times. V usage is TRBV5-4 and J usage is TRBJ1-6; TRBD1 agrees at 7 bases. Per the germline V gene, CDR1 is SGHNT and CDR2 is YYREEE (reference sequence). V lost 4 bases to trimming and J lost 3 bases; unmatched junction nucleotides: 7. The CDR3 runs 16 residues. The CDR3 DNA reads TGTGCCAGCAGCCCCCGACAGGGCAGCTATAATTCACCCCTCCACTTT. Translated: CASSPRQGSYNSPLHF. The full variable domain, completed using reference TRBV5-4 and TRBJ1-6, is ETGVTQSPTHLIKTRGQQVTLRCSSQSGHNTVSWYQQALGQGPQFIFQYYREEENGRGNFPPRFSGLQFPNYSSELNVNALELDDSALYLCASSPRQGSYNSPLHFGNGTRLTVT.

The chain has TRBV29-1 and TRBJ1-1; tentatively, D is TRBD1 (6 bases). This CDR3 has 13 amino acids. Germline V CDR1 and CDR2: SQVTM, ANQGSEA. V was shortened by 7 bases and J by 0 bases, with 12 bases between the two germline ends. CDR3 nucleotides: TGCAGCGCCCGGACAGAGTTGAACACTGAAGCTTTCTTT. Translating gives CSARTELNTEAFF.

The table lists this clonotype with a few counts. CDR3 sequence reads: CASTRSGTAIPFGELFF. The CDR3 DNA reads as TGTGCCAGCACCCGCTCCGGGACAGCGATCCCTTTCGGGGAGCTGTTTTTT. The rearrangement joins TRBV7-2 to TRBJ2-2; 7 positions match TRBD1. Germline values: CDR1 SGHTA, CDR2 FQGNSA. This CDR3 spans 17 amino acids. The trim removed 7 bases at V and 7 bases at J, leaving 18 bases unmatched.

J is TRBJ2-7 and V is TRBV29-1; 7 bases align to TRBD1. Germline V CDR1 and CDR2: SQVTM, ANQGSEA. With 4 bases clipped from V and 4 bases from J, the junction kept 13 bases outside the gene matches. This CDR3 contains 15 residues. CDR3 coding DNA: TGCAGCGTTGTGAACGACAGGGAAACCAATTACGAGCAGTACTTC. As protein: CSVVNDRETNYEQYF.

The J gene is TRBJ1-6, the V gene TRBV4-1; D unclear. The CDR3 is 14 amino acids. V was pared by 2 bases and J by 6 bases, with 8 bases between. Looked up from germline, CDR1 is MGHRA and CDR2 is YSYEKL. CDR3: CASSQSYPNSPLHF. DNA for the CDR3: TGCGCCAGCAGCCAAAGTTACCCTAATTCACCCCTCCACTTT.

Details on this clonotype: A read error may be the cause here, since a much bigger clone is one base away. V gene TRBV14 combines with J gene TRBJ2-7, with D uncertain. CDR3 length: 12 residues. Trimming shortened V by 4 bases and J by 0 bases, and 4 bases separated the two germline ends. The V gene's germline CDR1 is SGHDN and CDR2 FVKESK. CDR3 sequence (DNA): TGTGCCAGCAGCCGGGTCTCCTACGAGCAGTACTTC. It codes for CASSRVSYEQYF. The full variable domain, with the rest looked up from reference TRBV14 and TRBJ2-7, is EAGVTQFPSHSVIEKGQTVTLRCDPISGHDNLYWYRRVMGKEIKFLLHFVKESKQDESGMPNNRFLAERTGGTYSTLKVQPAELEDSGVYFCASSRVSYEQYFGPGTRLTVT.

V usage is TRBV4-3 and J usage is TRBJ1-6; 9 bases are shared with TRBD1. The CDR3 is 16 residues long. Germline CDR1 reads LGHNA; CDR2 reads YSLEER. J lost 8 bases, V lost 0 bases, and 5 bases had no gene match. Written as DNA, the CDR3 is TGCGCCAGCAGCCAAGAGAGGACAGGGGCGCATTCACCCCTCCACTTT. Its protein product is CASSQERTGAHSPLHF.

This clonotype has at least ten counts. The junction departs from germline at one end; a sequencing error may be responsible. The J gene is TRBJ2-7, the V gene TRBV3-1; perhaps TRBD1 as D (5 bases). Germline CDR1 is LGHDT and CDR2 is YNNKEL (reference sequence). CDR3 length: 14 residues. CDR3 DNA: TGTGCCAGCAGCCAAGGAACGACAGAGTACGAGCAGTATTTC. Translated: CASSQGTTEYEQYF.

This clonotype was seen at least ten times. This chain joins TRBV7-3 and TRBJ2-5; TRBD2 matches at 11 bases. V shed 5 bases and J 5 bases; nucleotides not matched to a gene: 7. From germline, CDR1 is SGHTA and CDR2 FQGTGA. The CDR3 loop spans 15 amino acids. The CDR3 DNA reads TGTGCCAGCAGCGAACTAGCGGGGGCCTGGGAGACCCAGTACTTC. Protein product: CASSELAGAWETQYF. Full variable domain (remainder filled in from reference TRBV7-3 and TRBJ2-5): GAGVSQTPSNKVTEKGKYVELRCDPISGHTALYWYRQSLGQGPEFLIYFQGTGAADDSGLPNDRFFAVRPEGSVSTLKIQRTERGDSAVYLCASSELAGAWETQYFGPGTRLLVL.

Details on this clonotype: This may stem from a read error, because a much larger clone lies one nucleotide away. V usage is TRBV20-1 and J usage is TRBJ1-2; TRBD1 agrees at 7 bases. V lost 4 bases and J lost 6; bases outside the gene matches: 14. CDR1 and CDR2 from the germline V gene are DFQATT and SNEGSKA (reference sequence). The CDR3 length is 15 residues. Written as DNA, the CDR3 is TGCAGTGCTACACAGGGGTCCTCTAATCAAAATGGCTACACCTTC. It yields the protein CSATQGSSNQNGYTF.

This clonotype was counted ten times or more. The rearrangement joins TRBV3-1 to TRBJ1-2; 8 nucleotides match TRBD1. The CDR3 runs 15 residues. Losses at the gene ends were 4 bases for V and 6 bases for J; bases not matched to a gene: 10. Germline V gene lookup returns CDR1 LGHDT and CDR2 YNNKEL (reference sequence). CDR3 in DNA: TGTGCCAGCAGCCTCACTACGACAGGGGACGATGGCTACACCTTC. It yields the protein CASSLTTTGDDGYTF.

CDR3 protein: CASAEGHKETQYF. The CDR3 bases are TGTGCCAGCGCCGAGGGCCATAAAGAGACCCAGTACTTC. The V call is TRBV2, the J call TRBJ2-5, with D possibly being TRBD2 (5 bases). Between the trimmed V and J ends, which lost 8 bases and 3 bases, there was a span of 13 bases. Germline values: CDR1 SNHLY, CDR2 FYNNEI. The CDR3 has 13 residues. The whole variable domain, remainder taken from reference TRBV2 and TRBJ2-5, is EPEVTQTPSHQVTQMGQEVILRCVPISNHLYFYWYRQILGQKVEFLVSFYNNEISEKSEIFDDQFSVERPDGSNFTLKIRSTKLEDSAMYFCASAEGHKETQYFGPGTRLLVL.

This sequence joins TRBV5-1 and TRBJ2-7; 7 bases agree with TRBD1. The CDR3 has 14 amino acids. Germline V CDR1 and CDR2: SGHRS, YFSETQ. Trimming took 3 bases from V and 2 from J; bases not matched to a gene: 5. The CDR3: CASSSTGSAYEQYF. The CDR3 region has the DNA TGCGCCAGCAGCTCGACAGGGAGTGCCTACGAGCAGTACTTC.

This clonotype was detected only a few times. The V gene is TRBV19, the J gene TRBJ2-1, with a weak D call TRBD2 (6 bases). Germline V gene lookup returns CDR1 LNHDA and CDR2 SQIVND (reference sequence). This CDR3 spans 15 amino acids. V shed 6 bases and J shed 9 bases, with 21 bases lying between them. The CDR3 region is CASREGTHRRGEQFF. CDR3 nucleotide sequence: TGTGCCAGTAGGGAAGGGACTCACCGGCGTGGTGAGCAGTTCTTC.

About this clonotype itself: Given a much more abundant clone one base away, this may be a read error. The chain couples TRBV24-1 to TRBJ2-7; possible D gene TRBD1, 5 bases. V lost 1 base to trimming and J lost 6 bases, with 9 bases between them. The CDR3 has 13 amino acids. Per the germline V gene, CDR1 is KGHDR and CDR2 is SFDVKD. The CDR3 bases are TGTGCCACCAGTGATTTCGGAAGGGGCGAGCAGTACTTC. It translates to CATSDFGRGEQYF.

The chain links TRBV30 to TRBJ2-3; D gene ambiguous. The germline gives CDR1 GTSNPN, CDR2 SVGIG (reference sequence). This CDR3 spans 13 amino acids. V lost 3 bases to trimming and J lost 6 bases, with 13 bases between them. Here the CDR3 reads CAWSHPPVDTQYF. As DNA, the CDR3 is TGTGCCTGGAGCCACCCGCCAGTGGATACGCAGTATTTT.

This clonotype occurred once. It is likely a read error: a sequence one base away is far more abundant. The final CDR3 position lacks the conserved phenylalanine or tryptophan, pointing to a likely read error. Because the CDR3's place on the DNA is in doubt, the DNA is left out and the CDR3 is given as listed by TCRdb. This chain uses TRBV7-2 with TRBJ2-4; the table's D call, TRBD2, has no DNA check behind it. CDR1 and CDR2 from the germline V gene are SGHTA and FQGNSA. The CDR3 adds up to 14 amino acids, both ends counted. CDR3 sequence reads: CASSSDTGRAHLMV.

J is TRBJ2-5 and V is TRBV7-2; 12 nucleotides line up with TRBD2. With V trimmed by 5 bases and J by 4 bases, 5 bases remained unmatched. The length of the CDR3 is 15 residues. CDR1 is SGHTA and CDR2 is FQGNSA in the germline V gene. Here the CDR3 reads CASSVTSGRGETQYF. The CDR3 region has the DNA TGTGCCAGCAGCGTGACTAGCGGGAGAGGAGAGACCCAGTACTTC.

The chain combines TRBV19 with TRBJ2-1; 8 bases agree with TRBD2. This CDR3 has 15 amino acids. V shed 4 bases and J 4 bases; nucleotides not matched to a gene: 6. Germline loops: CDR1 LNHDA, CDR2 SQIVND (reference sequence). CDR3 nucleotide sequence: TGTGCCAGTAGTAAGGGACTAGGGTTGTACAATGAGCAGTTCTTC. It specifies CASSKGLGLYNEQFF.